This T cell receptor (beta chain) was retrieved from a study of blood T cells in healthy people across ages. Then a second PCR, running roughly 7 to 11 cycles, was carried out with a sample-barcoded 5' primer and a J-beta primer mix. Each of the cDNA molecules was tagged by a template-switch adaptor with 12 random nucleotides. TCRdb used MiXCR to reprocess the 5' RACE reads, holding one entry per CDR3 protein. The profile covers 2 million or so distinct CDR3 sequences, with about 50% appearing a single time and 2.1% taken by the ten largest. This clonotype occurred a few times. Its cognate antigen is unknown. V dropped 4 bases and J dropped 2; count of bases not matched to a gene: 4. CDR3 size: 15 residues. Germline CDR1 is SGHRS and CDR2 is YFSETQ. General study findings and limits: Lack of knowledge of donor CMV status possibly confounded expanded clonotype changes.

This rearrangement joins TRBV5-1 to TRBJ2-5; the match to TRBD2 covers 11 bases. The source material was blood. The TCR comes from a woman between 40 and 55 years old in good health. In DNA form, the CDR3 reads TGCGCCAGCAGCCTCAGACTAGCGGGGCAAGAGACCCAGTACTTC. The encoded protein is CASSLRLAGQETQYF. Using reference TRBV5-1 and TRBJ2-5 for the parts outside the CDR3, the full variable domain is KAGVTQTPRYLIKTRGQQVTLSCSPISGHRSVSWYQQTPGQGLQFLFEYFSETQRNKGNFPGRFSGRQFSNSRSEMNVSTLELGDSALYLCASSLRLAGQETQYFGPGTRLLVL.